This record looks at one T cell receptor (beta chain) sequence and its context. V lost 3 bases and J 0 bases, leaving 11 bases between the germline ends. CDR3 length: 15 residues. Per the germline V gene, CDR1 is SGHDN and CDR2 is FVKESK. In the authors' methods: It was from reference gene primer amplification that nucleated cell counts were estimated. Clones were sequenced by immunoSEQ multiplex PCR, and TCRdb holds only the in-frame ones, with some missing. V, J and clone size are those of that table, while D and trimming were read from the DNA. In the table there are about 140,000 clones, about 90% of which are singletons. This specimen belongs to a study of blood T cell repertoires in COVID-19. The wider study: COVID-19 samples from acute and convalescent phases originated in the United States, Italy and Spain.

This clonotype was sampled from a woman over 75 with acute or convalescent COVID-19. Sequenced sample: peripheral blood. The chain couples TRBV14 to TRBJ1-2; no firm D call. In DNA, the CDR3 is TGTGCCAGCAGCCACGGTGCCCCAACTAACTATGGCTACACCTTC. This gives the protein CASSHGAPTNYGYTF.